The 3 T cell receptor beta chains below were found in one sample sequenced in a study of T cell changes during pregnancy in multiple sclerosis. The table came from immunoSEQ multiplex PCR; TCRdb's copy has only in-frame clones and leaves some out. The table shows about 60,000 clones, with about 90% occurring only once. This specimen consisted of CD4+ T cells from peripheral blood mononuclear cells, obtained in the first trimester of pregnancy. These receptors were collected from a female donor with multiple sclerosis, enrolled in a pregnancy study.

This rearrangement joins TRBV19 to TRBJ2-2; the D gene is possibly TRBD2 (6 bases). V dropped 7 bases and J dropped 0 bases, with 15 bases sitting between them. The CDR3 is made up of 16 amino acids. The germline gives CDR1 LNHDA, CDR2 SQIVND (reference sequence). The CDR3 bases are TGTGCCAGTAAGCCCTCCGGGAGCCCGAACACCGGGGAGCTGTTTTTT. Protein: CASKPSGSPNTGELFF.

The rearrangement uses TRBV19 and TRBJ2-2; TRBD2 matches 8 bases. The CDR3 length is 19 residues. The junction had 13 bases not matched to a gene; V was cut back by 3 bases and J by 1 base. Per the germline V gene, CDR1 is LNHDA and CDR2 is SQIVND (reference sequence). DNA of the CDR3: TGTGCCAGTAGTATTTTGGGTCTGGTCGGGGGGGAGAACACCGGGGAGCTGTTTTTT. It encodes CASSILGLVGGENTGELFF.

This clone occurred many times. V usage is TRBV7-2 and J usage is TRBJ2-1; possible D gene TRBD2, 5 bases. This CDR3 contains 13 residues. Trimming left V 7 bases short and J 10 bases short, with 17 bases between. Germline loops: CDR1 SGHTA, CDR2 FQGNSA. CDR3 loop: CASKASGYLEQFF. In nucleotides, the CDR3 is TGTGCCAGCAAGGCAAGCGGCTACCTCGAGCAGTTCTTC.